These T cell receptor beta chains were read from a single sample in a study of cytomegalovirus exposure and HLA in healthy donors. Some clones are missing from TCRdb's copy, which holds only in-frame ones; the method was immunoSEQ multiplex PCR. Here the sample spans about 85,000 clones, about 80% being singletons. Specimen: PBMCs. The receptors were gathered from a woman between 50 and 59 years old in good health and CMV-seropositive. Both conserved end residues are part of each CDR3. Each record gives: J gene, D gene, clone size, V gene, CDR3 protein, CDR3 DNA. The D gene is left open where the match is weak. Clone size is shown for a subset of rows, as once, few, many or a class of expanded clone.

J: TRBJ1-6; D: -; size: few; V: TRBV27; CDR3: CASSTRGNNSPLHF; DNA: TGTGCCAGCAGTACCCGGGGTAACAATTCACCCCTCCACTTT
J: TRBJ1-5; D: -; size: once; V: TRBV6-1; CDR3: CASSEFGGMGQPQHF; DNA: TGTGCCAGCAGTGAATTCGGGGGGATGGGCCAGCCCCAGCATTTT
J: TRBJ1-6; D: TRBD1; size: few; V: TRBV30; CDR3: CAWRDRGNSPLHF; DNA: TGTGCCTGGAGGGACAGGGGGAATTCACCCCTCCACTTT
J: TRBJ2-5; D: -; size: -; V: TRBV9; CDR3: CASSIDGGGHQETQYF; DNA: TGTGCCAGCAGCATCGACGGGGGAGGCCACCAAGAGACCCAGTACTTC
J: TRBJ2-3; D: TRBD2; size: -; V: TRBV18; CDR3: CASSPVLAGGDTQYF; DNA: TGTGCCAGCTCACCAGTACTAGCGGGAGGGGATACGCAGTATTTT
J: TRBJ2-3; D: -; size: once; V: TRBV5-6; CDR3: CASSNRNTQYF; DNA: TGTGCCAGCAGCAACAGGAATACGCAGTATTTT
J: TRBJ2-1; D: TRBD2; size: -; V: TRBV15; CDR3: CATSRDGGLAVYNEQFF; DNA: TGTGCCACCAGCAGAGATGGGGGACTAGCGGTTTACAATGAGCAGTTCTTC
J: TRBJ1-5; D: -; size: -; V: TRBV5-4; CDR3: CASSLAGGNQPQHF; DNA: TGTGCCAGCAGCTTGGCAGGGGGCAATCAGCCCCAGCATTTT
J: TRBJ2-3; D: TRBD2; size: -; V: TRBV4-1; CDR3: CASSQEGTRTFADTQYF; DNA: TGCGCCAGCAGCCAAGAAGGGACTAGAACCTTCGCGGATACGCAGTATTTT
J: TRBJ2-1; D: TRBD2; size: few; V: TRBV7-3; CDR3: CASSPGLAGYNEQFF; DNA: TGTGCCAGCAGCCCGGGACTAGCGGGATACAATGAGCAGTTCTTC
J: TRBJ2-2; D: TRBD1; size: -; V: TRBV5-1; CDR3: CASSPGQSNTGELFF; DNA: TGCGCCAGCAGCCCGGGACAGTCGAACACCGGGGAGCTGTTTTTT
J: TRBJ2-5; D: TRBD1; size: -; V: TRBV10-1; CDR3: CASSETGGQSKETQYF; DNA: TGCGCCAGCAGTGAGACAGGGGGCCAGTCCAAAGAGACCCAGTACTTC
J: TRBJ2-1; D: -; size: -; V: TRBV7-3; CDR3: CASSLGAASGGEQFF; DNA: TGTGCCAGCAGTCTGGGAGCGGCCTCCGGCGGTGAGCAGTTCTTC
J: TRBJ1-3; D: -; size: -; V: TRBV7-8; CDR3: CASSLLGGVTIYF; DNA: TGTGCCAGCAGCCTCCTGGGGGGAGTCACCATATATTTT
J: TRBJ1-2; D: -; size: -; V: TRBV6-5; CDR3: CASSYSLGGNYTF; DNA: TGTGCCAGCAGTTACTCGCTCGGGGGGAACTACACCTTC
J: TRBJ2-1; D: TRBD2; size: -; V: TRBV7-3; CDR3: CASSLPSGRDPNEQFF; DNA: TGTGCCAGCAGCTTACCTAGCGGGAGGGACCCCAATGAGCAGTTCTTC
J: TRBJ2-5; D: -; size: -; V: TRBV7-9; CDR3: CASSLVLGAQETQYF; DNA: TGTGCCAGCAGCTTAGTTCTGGGGGCACAAGAGACCCAGTACTTC
J: TRBJ2-2; D: TRBD1; size: once; V: TRBV10-3; CDR3: CAISDRGQGTTGELFF; DNA: TGTGCCATCAGTGATCGAGGACAGGGGACGACAGGGGAGCTGTTTTTT
J: TRBJ1-6; D: TRBD1; size: -; V: TRBV5-1; CDR3: CASSIGRGLNSPLHF; DNA: TGCGCCAGCAGCATAGGCAGGGGGCTTAATTCACCCCTCCACTTT
J: TRBJ2-5; D: TRBD2; size: -; V: TRBV2; CDR3: CASSEGKRGPQETQYF; DNA: TGTGCCAGCAGTGAGGGAAAGCGGGGGCCCCAAGAGACCCAGTACTTC
J: TRBJ2-1; D: -; size: -; V: TRBV10-3; CDR3: CAISDSGGIYNEQFF; DNA: TGTGCCATCAGTGACAGCGGCGGAATCTACAATGAGCAGTTCTTC
J: TRBJ2-3; D: TRBD2; size: -; V: TRBV11-2; CDR3: CASSLGGGVTDTQYF; DNA: TGTGCCAGCAGCTTAGGGGGAGGGGTCACAGATACGCAGTATTTT
J: TRBJ1-2; D: -; size: -; V: TRBV7-3; CDR3: CASSLDPTGNYGYTF; DNA: TGTGCCAGCAGCTTAGATCCCACAGGGAACTATGGCTACACCTTC
J: TRBJ2-6; D: -; size: -; V: TRBV19; CDR3: CASSPRTWGANVLTF; DNA: TGTGCCAGTAGCCCCCGGACTTGGGGGGCCAACGTCCTGACTTTC
J: TRBJ1-2; D: TRBD1; size: -; V: TRBV6-1; CDR3: CASSEGYRGLGYTF; DNA: TGTGCCAGCAGTGAAGGGTACAGGGGGCTTGGCTACACCTTC
J: TRBJ2-1; D: TRBD2; size: few; V: TRBV18; CDR3: CASSPSRASGGSSYNEQFF; DNA: TGTGCCAGCTCACCAAGTAGGGCTAGCGGGGGAAGCTCCTACAATGAGCAGTTCTTC
J: TRBJ1-5; D: -; size: -; V: TRBV7-2; CDR3: CASSLAPGRPQHF; DNA: TGTGCCAGCAGCTTAGCGCCCGGGAGGCCCCAGCATTTT
J: TRBJ1-1; D: -; size: -; V: TRBV7-9; CDR3: CSSSPRDTEAFF; DNA: TGTTCCAGCAGTCCCCGCGACACTGAAGCTTTCTTT
J: TRBJ1-1; D: TRBD1; size: -; V: TRBV15; CDR3: CATSRGGTGGFAEAFF; DNA: TGTGCCACCAGCAGAGGAGGGACAGGGGGCTTCGCTGAAGCTTTCTTT
J: TRBJ2-5; D: TRBD2; size: -; V: TRBV27; CDR3: CASSLRGAETQYF; DNA: TGTGCCAGCAGTTTGCGGGGGGCGGAGACCCAGTACTTC
J: TRBJ1-2; D: TRBD1; size: -; V: TRBV13; CDR3: CASSFTTGGPTNYGYTF; DNA: TGTGCCAGCAGCTTTACGACAGGGGGCCCTACTAACTATGGCTACACCTTC
J: TRBJ1-3; D: -; size: -; V: TRBV13; CDR3: CASRTSGNTIYF; DNA: TGTGCCAGCCGAACTTCCGGAAACACCATATATTTT
J: TRBJ2-3; D: -; size: -; V: TRBV30; CDR3: CAWSVERAGTQYF; DNA: TGTGCCTGGAGTGTAGAAAGGGCGGGTACGCAGTATTTT
J: TRBJ2-1; D: -; size: once; V: TRBV27; CDR3: CASSLSPSNEQFF; DNA: TGTGCCAGCAGTTTATCCCCTAGCAATGAGCAGTTCTTC
J: TRBJ1-1; D: -; size: -; V: TRBV11-3; CDR3: CASSLDQGNTEAFF; DNA: TGTGCCAGCAGCTTAGATCAGGGGAACACTGAAGCTTTCTTT
J: TRBJ2-2; D: -; size: -; V: TRBV5-1; CDR3: CASSWNRKTGELFF; DNA: TGCGCCAGCAGCTGGAACAGGAAAACCGGGGAGCTGTTTTTT
J: TRBJ1-6; D: -; size: -; V: TRBV2; CDR3: CATGGEGSSPLHF; DNA: TGTGCCACGGGAGGGGAGGGGAGTTCACCCCTCCACTTT
J: TRBJ1-2; D: TRBD1; size: once; V: TRBV27; CDR3: CASRLGTGHNLGGYTF; DNA: TGTGCCAGCAGGCTCGGGACAGGGCACAATCTGGGTGGCTACACCTTC
J: TRBJ2-7; D: TRBD1; size: once; V: TRBV29-1; CDR3: CSVEWTGTGEQYF; DNA: TGCAGCGTTGAGTGGACAGGGACGGGCGAGCAGTACTTC
J: TRBJ1-2; D: TRBD1; size: -; V: TRBV11-2; CDR3: CASRSGTGVPNYGYTF; DNA: TGTGCCAGCAGGTCCGGGACAGGGGTCCCAAACTATGGCTACACCTTC
J: TRBJ2-5; D: -; size: -; V: TRBV5-1; CDR3: CASSLGTGKETQYF; DNA: TGCGCCAGCAGCTTGGGCACAGGGAAAGAGACCCAGTACTTC
J: TRBJ1-4; D: -; size: -; V: TRBV2; CDR3: CATPVGGAEKLFF; DNA: TGTGCCACCCCAGTAGGAGGGGCGGAAAAACTGTTTTTT
J: TRBJ2-5; D: -; size: -; V: TRBV14; CDR3: CASSPTGGAGTQYF; DNA: TGTGCCAGCAGCCCTACCGGTGGGGCTGGGACCCAGTACTTC
J: TRBJ1-2; D: -; size: -; V: TRBV2; CDR3: CASSDRDYGYTF; DNA: TGTGCCAGCAGTGACAGGGACTATGGCTACACCTTC
J: TRBJ1-4; D: -; size: -; V: TRBV6-1; CDR3: CASKWRVANEKLFF; DNA: TGTGCCAGCAAGTGGAGGGTAGCTAATGAAAAACTGTTTTTT
J: TRBJ1-5; D: -; size: -; V: TRBV7-6; CDR3: CASSRIVNQPQHF; DNA: TGTGCCAGCAGCCGTATTGTCAATCAGCCCCAGCATTTT
J: TRBJ1-5; D: -; size: -; V: TRBV19; CDR3: CASSGRLPGNQPQHF; DNA: TGTGCCAGTAGTGGCAGGCTTCCGGGCAATCAGCCCCAGCATTTT
J: TRBJ1-1; D: -; size: few; V: TRBV6-1; CDR3: CASSFRENTEAFF; DNA: TGTGCCAGCAGTTTCCGGGAGAACACTGAAGCTTTCTTT
J: TRBJ1-2; D: -; size: -; V: TRBV27; CDR3: CASSFGQNFPGYTF; DNA: TGTGCCAGCAGTTTTGGGCAGAACTTTCCTGGCTACACCTTC
J: TRBJ1-5; D: -; size: -; V: TRBV27; CDR3: CASRSGATVNQPQHF; DNA: TGTGCCAGCCGCTCAGGGGCCACCGTCAATCAGCCCCAGCATTTT
J: TRBJ2-3; D: TRBD1; size: -; V: TRBV19; CDR3: CASSRPSHRDREPDTQYF; DNA: TGTGCCAGTAGTCGACCTTCTCACCGGGACAGGGAACCAGATACGCAGTATTTT
J: TRBJ1-4; D: -; size: -; V: TRBV19; CDR3: CASSTVLNEKLFF; DNA: TGTGCCAGTAGTACGGTCCTTAATGAAAAACTGTTTTTT
J: TRBJ2-3; D: -; size: -; V: TRBV7-3; CDR3: CASSSLERLSTDTQYF; DNA: TGTGCCAGCAGCTCTCTAGAAAGGCTTAGCACAGATACGCAGTATTTT
J: TRBJ2-2; D: TRBD2; size: -; V: TRBV7-9; CDR3: CASSEEAGEELFF; DNA: TGTGCCAGCAGCGAAGAAGCGGGAGAGGAGCTGTTTTTT
J: TRBJ1-1; D: -; size: few; V: TRBV19; CDR3: CACYLRGGTEAFF; DNA: TGTGCCTGTTACCTCAGGGGTGGCACTGAAGCTTTCTTT